Listed below are T cell receptor beta chains from one sample, sequenced in a study of blood T cell repertoires in COVID-19. Method: immunoSEQ multiplex PCR; TCRdb's copy keeps in-frame clones and lacks some. The table has about 220,000 clones, approximately 90% seen once. The source material was PBMCs or T cells enriched from blood (not recorded which). All receptors come from a woman under 30 in a cohort exposed to, infected with or recovered from COVID-19 (not recorded which). Both conserved end residues are part of each CDR3. A D gene is named only where the DNA matches it firmly. Size is omitted from some rows. Given values are once, few, many or a class for expanded clones.

D: -; V: TRBV6-5; J: TRBJ2-7; size: -; CDR3: CASGMAGSSEQYF; DNA: TGTGCCAGCGGGATGGCGGGTAGTTCCGAGCAGTACTTC
D: TRBD1; V: TRBV5-1; J: TRBJ2-1; size: -; CDR3: CASSLMTGKYNEQFF; DNA: TGCGCCAGCAGCCTCATGACAGGGAAATACAATGAGCAGTTCTTC
D: -; V: TRBV7-8; J: TRBJ1-3; size: -; CDR3: CASSYQGNTIYF; DNA: TGTGCCAGCAGCTACCAGGGAAACACCATATATTTT
D: TRBD1; V: TRBV3-1/TRBV3-2; J: TRBJ1-1; size: -; CDR3: CASSPTGGPRAEAFF; DNA: TGTGCCAGCAGCCCGACAGGGGGCCCTAGGGCTGAAGCTTTCTTT
D: TRBD1; V: TRBV7-9; J: TRBJ1-6; size: -; CDR3: CASSSQGLYNSPLHF; DNA: TGTGCCAGCAGCTCACAGGGGCTCTATAATTCACCCCTCCACTTT
D: TRBD1; V: TRBV5-4; J: TRBJ2-7; size: few; CDR3: CASSLVGSDRGGREQYF; DNA: TGTGCCAGCAGCTTGGTGGGGTCGGACAGGGGAGGAAGGGAGCAGTACTTC
D: TRBD1; V: TRBV6-1; J: TRBJ2-3; size: -; CDR3: CASSEIGTGRGDTQYF; DNA: TGTGCCAGCAGTGAAATAGGGACAGGGAGAGGAGATACGCAGTATTTT
D: -; V: TRBV28; J: TRBJ1-5; size: -; CDR3: CASSLGGSNQPQHF; DNA: TGTGCCAGCAGCTTAGGGGGGTCCAATCAGCCCCAGCATTTT
D: TRBD2; V: TRBV9; J: TRBJ2-2; size: -; CDR3: CASSPRTSGDSGELFF; DNA: TGTGCCAGCAGCCCCCGGACTAGCGGGGATAGCGGGGAGCTGTTTTTT
D: TRBD2; V: TRBV19; J: TRBJ2-2; size: -; CDR3: CASTSGNTGELFF; DNA: TGTGCCAGTACTAGCGGGAACACCGGGGAGCTGTTTTTT
D: -; V: TRBV28; J: TRBJ2-5; size: -; CDR3: CASRLPMGTQETQYF; DNA: TGTGCCAGCAGGCTCCCTATGGGGACACAAGAGACCCAGTACTTC
D: -; V: TRBV30; J: TRBJ1-1; size: -; CDR3: CAWSVSGGTAFF; DNA: TGTGCCTGGAGTGTATCCGGGGGTACAGCTTTCTTT
D: -; V: TRBV12-3/TRBV12-4; J: TRBJ2-7; size: once; CDR3: CASRSQEATEQYF; DNA: TGTGCCAGCAGGTCGCAAGAGGCAACCGAGCAGTACTTC
D: -; V: TRBV7-8; J: TRBJ2-1; size: -; CDR3: CASSFSLTTREQFF; DNA: TGTGCCAGCAGCTTCTCCCTAACGACACGGGAGCAGTTCTTC
D: -; V: TRBV27; J: TRBJ2-1; size: -; CDR3: CASSLAGTDNEQFF; DNA: TGTGCCAGCAGTTTAGCGGGGACCGACAATGAGCAGTTCTTC
D: TRBD1; V: TRBV4-2; J: TRBJ1-6; size: -; CDR3: CASSQDPGTGGWYNSPLHF; DNA: TGTGCCAGCAGCCAAGACCCCGGGACAGGGGGCTGGTATAATTCACCCCTCCACTTT
D: TRBD1; V: TRBV28; J: TRBJ1-3; size: -; CDR3: CASSSVQGAPGNTIYF; DNA: TGTGCCAGCAGTTCCGTCCAGGGGGCGCCCGGAAACACCATATATTTT
D: TRBD2; V: TRBV2; J: TRBJ2-5; size: -; CDR3: CASNLRGGLGTSQETQYF; DNA: TGTGCCAGCAACCTTCGAGGGGGACTTGGGACTAGCCAAGAGACCCAGTACTTC
D: -; V: TRBV12-3/TRBV12-4; J: TRBJ2-3; size: -; CDR3: CASSYRGTDTQYF; DNA: TGTGCCAGCTCGTACAGGGGCACAGATACGCAGTATTTT
D: -; V: TRBV27; J: TRBJ1-5; size: -; CDR3: CASSLRSTFQPQHF; DNA: TGTGCCAGCAGCCTAAGGAGCACGTTTCAGCCCCAGCATTTT
D: -; V: TRBV3-1/TRBV3-2; J: TRBJ1-1; size: -; CDR3: CASSQNRVGNTEAFF; DNA: TGTGCCAGCAGCCAGAACAGGGTGGGGAACACTGAAGCTTTCTTT
D: -; V: TRBV19; J: TRBJ1-5; size: -; CDR3: CASSGQRVNQPQHF; DNA: TGTGCCAGTAGTGGACAGAGAGTCAATCAGCCCCAGCATTTT
D: TRBD2; V: TRBV10-3; J: TRBJ2-7; size: -; CDR3: CAISYQREGEYF; DNA: TGTGCCATCAGTTATCAGCGGGAGGGCGAGTACTTC
D: -; V: TRBV5-1; J: TRBJ1-1; size: -; CDR3: CASSLDIFGVPAEAFF; DNA: TGCGCCAGCAGCTTGGATATTTTCGGGGTTCCTGCTGAAGCTTTCTTT
D: TRBD1; V: TRBV18; J: TRBJ1-6; size: -; CDR3: CASSPRTGDNSPLHF; DNA: TGTGCCAGCTCACCAAGGACAGGAGATAATTCACCCCTCCACTTT
D: -; V: TRBV28; J: TRBJ2-1; size: once; CDR3: CASSFPGNYNEQFF; DNA: TGTGCCAGCAGTTTTCCGGGAAACTACAATGAGCAGTTCTTC
D: -; V: TRBV18; J: TRBJ1-1; size: -; CDR3: CSSGRGSTEAFF; DNA: TGCTCTTCAGGGCGGGGAAGCACTGAAGCTTTCTTT
D: TRBD1; V: TRBV28; J: TRBJ1-2; size: few; CDR3: CASRPGQGAGGYTF; DNA: TGTGCCAGCAGGCCGGGACAGGGTGCTGGCGGCTACACCTTC
D: -; V: TRBV27; J: TRBJ2-2; size: -; CDR3: CASSLSSGLSGANTGELFF; DNA: TGTGCCAGCAGTTTATCATCCGGGCTCAGCGGAGCGAACACCGGGGAGCTGTTTTTT
D: -; V: TRBV6-5; J: TRBJ1-2; size: -; CDR3: CASRPGFYGYTF; DNA: TGTGCCAGCAGACCAGGGTTCTATGGCTACACCTTC
D: -; V: TRBV11-2; J: TRBJ2-7; size: -; CDR3: CASSLGEEQYF; DNA: TGTGCCAGCAGCTTAGGGGAGGAGCAGTACTTC
D: TRBD1; V: TRBV29-1; J: TRBJ1-2; size: once; CDR3: CSVDRDRTSGYTF; DNA: TGCAGCGTTGACCGGGACAGGACCTCAGGCTACACCTTC
D: -; V: TRBV28; J: TRBJ2-3; size: -; CDR3: CASRASLDTQYF; DNA: TGTGCCAGCAGGGCTAGTTTAGATACGCAGTATTTT
D: -; V: TRBV4-2; J: TRBJ2-5; size: -; CDR3: CASSQDGRRQETQYF; DNA: TGTGCCAGCAGCCAAGACGGGCGGAGGCAAGAGACCCAGTACTTC
D: -; V: TRBV19; J: TRBJ1-1; size: -; CDR3: CASSIVYRDNTEAFF; DNA: TGTGCCAGTAGTATAGTCTACAGGGATAACACTGAAGCTTTCTTT
D: -; V: TRBV18; J: TRBJ2-7; size: -; CDR3: CASSTTNREGEQYF; DNA: TGTGCCAGCTCCACAACCAACAGGGAGGGCGAGCAGTACTTC
D: -; V: TRBV20-1; J: TRBJ1-2; size: -; CDR3: CSAGRGGYTF; DNA: TGCAGTGCTGGCAGAGGTGGCTACACCTTC
D: -; V: TRBV9; J: TRBJ1-2; size: -; CDR3: CASSPAGGGHNYGYTF; DNA: TGTGCCAGCAGCCCGGCTGGTGGGGGCCATAACTATGGCTACACCTTC
D: -; V: TRBV6-5; J: TRBJ1-2; size: -; CDR3: CASTPQGSLFGYTF; DNA: TGTGCCAGCACTCCACAGGGATCCCTCTTTGGCTACACCTTC
D: TRBD1; V: TRBV5-8; J: TRBJ1-2; size: -; CDR3: CASSLGQEYGYTF; DNA: TGTGCCAGCAGCCTCGGACAGGAGTATGGCTACACCTTC
D: -; V: TRBV28; J: TRBJ2-7; size: -; CDR3: CASSPSPYEQYF; DNA: TGTGCCAGCAGCCCCTCTCCCTACGAGCAGTACTTC
D: -; V: TRBV15; J: TRBJ1-6; size: -; CDR3: CATSRRGSSYNSPLHF; DNA: TGTGCCACCAGCAGGCGAGGTAGCTCCTATAATTCACCCCTCCACTTT
D: -; V: TRBV29-1; J: TRBJ1-2; size: -; CDR3: CSVGLREGYGYTF; DNA: TGCAGCGTTGGTCTCAGGGAGGGCTATGGCTACACCTTC
D: TRBD2; V: TRBV27; J: TRBJ2-1; size: -; CDR3: CASSSLQGLVHNEQFF; DNA: TGTGCCAGCAGTTCCTTACAGGGACTAGTCCACAATGAGCAGTTCTTC
D: TRBD1; V: TRBV18; J: TRBJ1-2; size: -; CDR3: CASSRGQGGNYGYTF; DNA: TGTGCCAGCTCACGAGGACAGGGGGGCAACTATGGCTACACCTTC
D: -; V: TRBV19; J: TRBJ1-3; size: -; CDR3: CASSIEPGKRNTIYF; DNA: TGTGCCAGTAGTATAGAACCAGGAAAAAGAAACACCATATATTTT
D: -; V: TRBV19; J: TRBJ1-1; size: -; CDR3: CASSMGRQGNTEAFF; DNA: TGTGCCAGTAGTATGGGGCGGCAGGGGAACACTGAAGCTTTCTTT
D: -; V: TRBV28; J: TRBJ2-5; size: -; CDR3: CASSPLNAKNDGFETQYF; DNA: TGTGCCAGCAGTCCCTTGAACGCCAAAAACGACGGGTTTGAGACCCAGTACTTC
D: -; V: TRBV13; J: TRBJ2-7; size: -; CDR3: CASSLTGGREQYF; DNA: TGTGCCAGCAGCCTCACCGGGGGGCGCGAGCAGTACTTC
D: -; V: TRBV7-2; J: TRBJ1-4; size: -; CDR3: CASSSRDILLATNEKLFF; DNA: TGTGCCAGCAGCTCCCGGGACATACTTCTTGCAACTAATGAAAAACTGTTTTTT
D: -; V: TRBV2; J: TRBJ1-1; size: -; CDR3: CASSDPGALGEAFF; DNA: TGTGCCAGCAGTGACCCCGGTGCCCTCGGGGAAGCTTTCTTT
D: TRBD2; V: TRBV7-9; J: TRBJ2-5; size: -; CDR3: CASSLTLAGGRQETQYF; DNA: TGTGCCAGCAGCTTGACACTAGCGGGAGGGCGGCAAGAGACCCAGTACTTC
D: -; V: TRBV6-2/TRBV6-3; J: TRBJ1-1; size: few; CDR3: CASSFGQGHTEAFF; DNA: TGTGCCAGCAGTTTCGGGCAGGGGCACACTGAAGCTTTCTTT
D: -; V: TRBV6-2/TRBV6-3; J: TRBJ1-2; size: -; CDR3: CASSYQGYGYTF; DNA: TGTGCCAGCAGTTACCAGGGGTATGGCTACACCTTC
D: TRBD2; V: TRBV5-5; J: TRBJ2-2; size: -; CDR3: CASSLYRTSGNTGELFF; DNA: TGTGCCAGCAGCTTATACCGGACTAGCGGGAACACCGGGGAGCTGTTTTTT